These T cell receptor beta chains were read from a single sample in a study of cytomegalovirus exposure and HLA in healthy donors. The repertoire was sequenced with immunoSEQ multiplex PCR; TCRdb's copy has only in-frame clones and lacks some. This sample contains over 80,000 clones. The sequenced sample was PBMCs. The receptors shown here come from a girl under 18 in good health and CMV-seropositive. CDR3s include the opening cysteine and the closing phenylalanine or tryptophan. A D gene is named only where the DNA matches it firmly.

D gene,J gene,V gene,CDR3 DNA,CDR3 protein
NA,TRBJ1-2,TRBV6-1,TGTGCCAGCAGTGCCTCAGGGGTGGGCAACTATGGCTACACCTTC,CASSASGVGNYGYTF
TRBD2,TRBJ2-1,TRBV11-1,TGTGCCAGCAGCTCCGCCGGCGGGGGGCACAATGAGCAGTTCTTC,CASSSAGGGHNEQFF
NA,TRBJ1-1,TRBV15,TGTGCCACCAGCAGAGATCACGGGGGTAACACTGAAGCTTTCTTT,CATSRDHGGNTEAFF
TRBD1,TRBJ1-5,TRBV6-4,TGTGCCAGCAGTGTTACAGGGGGCGTTGGGCAGCCCCAGCATTTT,CASSVTGGVGQPQHF
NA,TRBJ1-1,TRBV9,TGTGCCAGCAGCCCCCGGACGGGATTGAACACTGAAGCTTTCTTT,CASSPRTGLNTEAFF
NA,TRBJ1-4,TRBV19,TGTGCCAGCCAGTCGGGAAGGGTGGTTGAAAAACTGTTTTTT,CASQSGRVVEKLFF
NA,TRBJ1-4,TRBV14,TGTGCCAGCAGCCCGGGGAATGAAAAACTGTTTTTT,CASSPGNEKLFF
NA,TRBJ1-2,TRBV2,TGTGCCAGCAGTCCTAACAGGGATAGGGGCTACACCTTC,CASSPNRDRGYTF
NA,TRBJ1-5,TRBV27,TGTGCCAGCAATTTTAACAGGGAAACCAATCAGCCCCAGCATTTT,CASNFNRETNQPQHF
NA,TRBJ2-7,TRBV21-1,TGTGCCAGCCCTGGACAGGCCTACGAGCAGTACTTC,CASPGQAYEQYF
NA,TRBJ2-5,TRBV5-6,TGTGCCAGCACCATCGACAGCAGACAAGAGACCCAGTACTTC,CASTIDSRQETQYF
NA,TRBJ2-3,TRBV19,TGTGCCAGTAGCCCCAGAGGGAGTGGCACAGATACGCAGTATTTT,CASSPRGSGTDTQYF
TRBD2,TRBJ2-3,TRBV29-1,TGCAGCGTTGACGACGGGGGGGCAGATACGCAGTATTTT,CSVDDGGADTQYF
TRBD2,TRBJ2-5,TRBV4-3,TGCGCCAGCAGCCACCTGGGACTAGCGGGGAAAGAGACCCAGTACTTC,CASSHLGLAGKETQYF
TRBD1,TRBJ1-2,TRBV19,TGTGCCAGTAGGTCGGCGACAGGGGGCCTCTATGGCTACACCTTC,CASRSATGGLYGYTF
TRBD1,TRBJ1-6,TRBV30,TGTGCCTGGCAGGGACAGGGGGCTTCACCCCTCCACTTT,CAWQGQGASPLHF
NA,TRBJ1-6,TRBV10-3,TGTGCCATCAGGGGGGGGGCTGGAAGGGATTCACCCCTACACTTT,CAIRGGAGRDSPLHF
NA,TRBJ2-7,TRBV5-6,TGTGCCAGCAGTTATTCTACCTACGAGCAGTACTTC,CASSYSTYEQYF
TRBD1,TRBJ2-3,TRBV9,TGTGCCAGCAGCGTAGCCCCGACAGGGGGCGCAGATACGCAGTATTTT,CASSVAPTGGADTQYF
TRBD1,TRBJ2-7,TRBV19,TGTGCCACCTCCGGGGGACAGGGTAAAACCTACGAGCAGTACTTC,CATSGGQGKTYEQYF
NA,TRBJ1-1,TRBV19,TGTGCCAGTAGTATATCCGGGGTCGTGAACACTGAAGCTTTCTTT,CASSISGVVNTEAFF
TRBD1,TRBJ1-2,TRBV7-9,TGTGCCAGCAGCACAGGGACAGAAGCTAGGGGCTACACCTTC,CASSTGTEARGYTF
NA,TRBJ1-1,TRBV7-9,TGTGCCAGCAGCCAAACGGACATGAACACTGAAGCTTTCTTT,CASSQTDMNTEAFF
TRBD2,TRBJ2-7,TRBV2,TGTGCCAGCAGAAGGGTTCTCCAGCGGGGGAGCTCCTACGAGCAGTACTTC,CASRRVLQRGSSYEQYF
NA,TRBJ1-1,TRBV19,TGTGCCAGTAGTATAGGGGCCGAAGCTTTCTTT,CASSIGAEAFF
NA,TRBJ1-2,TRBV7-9,TGTGCCAGCAGCTTCATGACAGCCGGTACACACTTTTATGGCTACACCTTC,CASSFMTAGTHFYGYTF
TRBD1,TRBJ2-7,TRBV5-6,TGTGCCAGCAGCTGGGGTCGAGGGACAGGGGCTAACGAGCAGTACTTC,CASSWGRGTGANEQYF
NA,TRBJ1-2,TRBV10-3,TGTGCCATCAGTGCACAGGGTATTGGGGGTGGCTACACCTTC,CAISAQGIGGGYTF
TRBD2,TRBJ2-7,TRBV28,TGTGCCAGCAGTCCCCCCGTAGCGGGGGGGTCTCGCGAGCAGTACTTC,CASSPPVAGGSREQYF